This T cell receptor beta chain was sequenced in a study of blood T cell repertoires in COVID-19. The CDR3 loop spans 14 amino acids. Deletions cut 4 bases from V and 5 bases from J, with 16 bases between. CDR1 SGDLS and CDR2 YYNGEE come from the germline V gene. This clone was detected once. The table came from immunoSEQ multiplex PCR; TCRdb's copy has only in-frame clones and leaves some out. This sample carries about 270,000 clones, more than 80% of them seen once, and the ten largest clones take less than 2.5%. The sample taken for sequencing was PBMCs or T cells enriched from blood (not recorded which). The chain combines TRBV9 with TRBJ2-7, with D possibly TRBD2 on 7 matching bases. The clonotype comes from a young woman who had recovered from COVID-19. In nucleotides, the CDR3 is TGTGCCAGCAGCCCCCCTGGGGGGGGCGACGAGCAGTACTTC. Translation gives CASSPPGGGDEQYF. Full variable domain (missing parts from reference TRBV9 and TRBJ2-7): DSGVTQTPKHLITATGQRVTLRCSPRSGDLSVYWYQQSLDQGLQFLIQYYNGEERAKGNILERFSAQQFPDLHSELNLSSLELGDSALYFCASSPPGGGDEQYFGPGTRLTVT.